This TCR beta chain was sequenced for a study of identical twins. With regard to this clonotype: The target antigen is unknown.

In TCRdb, the 5' RACE reads were re-called with MiXCR into one record per CDR3 protein. This table holds around 1.7 million distinct CDR3 sequences, about 31% found once. Findings and caveats of the study: The authors noted that invariant MAIT and iNKT cells could partly confound zero-insertion analyses. Beta out-of-frame sequences showed weaker excess twin sharing. The abundant beta clonotypes from cord blood had fewer insertions, and memory repertoires had none of this.

V lost 3 bases, J lost 5 bases, and 7 bases stayed unmatched. This CDR3 comprises 15 residues. Looked up from germline, CDR1 is DFQATT and CDR2 is SNEGSKA (reference sequence). Sequencing used cord blood. This TCR derives from a newborn girl in good health. The rearrangement joins TRBV20-1 to TRBJ2-3; 11 bases line up with TRBD2. The CDR3 protein is CSASIAGGPEDTQYF. The CDR3 DNA is TGCAGTGCTAGTATAGCGGGAGGGCCCGAAGATACGCAGTATTTT.